This T cell receptor beta chain stems from a study of blood T cells in healthy people across ages. Regarding the study as a whole: Changes seen in expanded clonotypes were possibly confounded by donor CMV status left unknown. Estimates of diversity drawn from one million T cells were considered underestimates. Donors of long life had a larger count of naive CD4+ cells and greater diversity than aged donors.

A J-beta primer mix and a sample-barcoded 5' primer were used in a second PCR of roughly 6 to 12 cycles. TCRdb processed the 5' RACE reads anew with MiXCR; each CDR3 protein has one entry. Of some 1.4 million distinct CDR3 sequences listed, approximately 42% are singletons. V gave up 6 bases and J gave up 1 base, with 15 bases separating them. This CDR3 has 14 amino acids. Germline loops: CDR1 DFQATT, CDR2 SNEGSKA (reference sequence). In the case of this clonotype: Its antigen is currently unknown.

J is TRBJ1-1 and V is TRBV20-1; no definite D call. This sequence originates from a woman under 30 in good health. Sequencing used blood. This CDR3 reads CSASAGPANTEAFF. The CDR3 DNA reads as TGCAGTGCGTCAGCAGGACCCGCGAACACTGAAGCTTTCTTT.